One and the same sample provided the 25 T cell receptor beta chains below, sequenced in a study of CD8+ T cells in alopecia areata. Following RNA extraction, reverse transcription yielded cDNA that acted as the sequencing template. Sequencing was performed with immunoSEQ multiplex PCR; in TCRdb, only in-frame clones are kept and a portion is missing. The repertoire holds around 200,000 clones, with about 48% as singletons. Treatment specified: oral pan-JAK inhibitor, 5-10 mg twice daily. The input for sequencing was CD8+ T cells sorted from blood, taken at week 24, from a patient treated with tofacitinib. Source of these receptors: a human donor with alopecia areata.

The chain combines TRBV6-1 with TRBJ2-7; 7 bases align to TRBD1. Per the germline V gene, CDR1 is MNHNS and CDR2 is SASEGT. The CDR3 length is 12 residues. With V trimmed by 8 bases and J by 2 bases, 3 bases remained unmatched. The CDR3 sequence: CASGDRAYEQYF. The CDR3 nucleotides are TGTGCCAGCGGGGACAGAGCCTACGAGCAGTACTTC.

This clone was counted a few times. The chain recombines TRBV7-2 with TRBJ2-2; a weak D match, TRBD2 (6 bases). The CDR3 has 13 residues. The germline CDR1 and CDR2 sequences are SGHTA and FQGNSA. V lost 4 bases and J 8 bases, leaving 11 bases between the germline ends. The CDR3 DNA reads TGTGCCAGCAGCTCGGGGGATTTGGGGGAGCTGTTTTTT. Its translation is CASSSGDLGELFF.

This clone was seen a few times. The chain is built from TRBV6-5 and TRBJ1-1; no clear D. The CDR3 is 13 amino acids. Looked up from germline, CDR1 is MNHEY and CDR2 is SVGAGI. V shed 6 bases and J shed 0 bases, with 8 bases lying between them. The CDR3 loop is CASRKLMNTEAFF. The DNA of the CDR3 is TGTGCCAGCAGAAAACTTATGAACACTGAAGCTTTCTTT.

This clone has just a few counts. This sequence joins TRBV29-1 and TRBJ2-1, with 8 bases lining up with TRBD2. CDR1 and CDR2 from the germline V gene are SQVTM and ANQGSEA. There are 14 residues in the CDR3. V was clipped by 3 bases and J by 7 bases; unmatched bases: 8. Here the CDR3 reads CSVDGTSTSNEQFF. The DNA for the CDR3 is TGCAGCGTTGACGGGACTAGTACGTCTAATGAGCAGTTCTTC.

This clone occurred a few times. This chain uses TRBV6-6 with TRBJ2-2; no firm D call. The V and J ends lost 0 bases and 5 bases respectively, with 4 bases between them. The germline CDR1 and CDR2 sequences are MNHNY and SVGAGI (reference sequence). The CDR3 sequence is 13 residues long. CDR3 coding DNA: TGTGCCAGCAGTTACTCTAGTACCGGGGAGCTGTTTTTT. Translation: CASSYSSTGELFF.

The chain has TRBV29-1 and TRBJ2-7; TRBD2 might be the D (6 bases). V lost 6 bases and J lost 2, with 17 bases in between. The CDR3 is made up of 14 amino acids. CDR1 is SQVTM and CDR2 is ANQGSEA in the germline V gene. The CDR3 DNA is TGCAGCGTCACTGCCGGGACTGGAACCTACGAGCAGTACTTC. Its protein product is CSVTAGTGTYEQYF.

The gene calls are TRBV10-3 and TRBJ2-7; 8 nucleotides match TRBD1. This CDR3 spans 15 amino acids. Germline CDR1 reads ENHRY; CDR2 reads SYGVKD. V shed 3 bases and J 3 bases; nucleotides not matched to a gene: 7. CDR3 loop: CAISDIQGERYEQYF. In DNA, the CDR3 is TGTGCCATCAGTGATATACAGGGGGAACGCTACGAGCAGTACTTC.

The chain uses TRBV7-2 and TRBJ1-5, with D unclear. Germline values: CDR1 SGHTA, CDR2 FQGNSA. Trimming took off 6 bases at V and 7 bases at J, with 16 bases between the two ends. The length of the CDR3 is 14 residues. Written as DNA, the CDR3 is TGTGCCAGCAGGGGAGCGGGCGCGCGGCAGCCCCAGCATTTT. Its protein product is CASRGAGARQPQHF.

This chain connects TRBV11-2 to TRBJ2-1; no clear D gene. Looked up from germline, CDR1 is SGHAT and CDR2 is FQNNGV. This CDR3 is 17 amino acids long. V lost 3 bases to trimming and J lost 0 bases, with 15 bases between them. DNA for the CDR3: TGTGCCAGCAGCTTTATCGACGGGCCGAGCTCCTACAATGAGCAGTTCTTC. This gives the protein CASSFIDGPSSYNEQFF.

The rearrangement uses TRBV7-2 and TRBJ2-7; 8 nucleotides match TRBD1. With 4 bases clipped from V and 0 bases from J, the junction kept 2 bases outside the gene matches. The germline CDR1 and CDR2 sequences are SGHTA and FQGNSA. This CDR3 contains 14 residues. DNA for the CDR3: TGTGCCAGCAGCTCCGGGACAGGCTCCTACGAGCAGTACTTC. It specifies CASSSGTGSYEQYF.

This clone was detected a few times. The V and J genes are TRBV13 and TRBJ2-7; weak D call: TRBD1 (5 bases). This CDR3 region has 13 residues. Trimming removed 5 bases from V and 5 bases from J, with 13 bases in between. CDR1 is PRHDT, CDR2 FYEKMQ, per germline (reference sequence). The CDR3, as DNA: TGTGCCAGCAGCAAATTGACAGCCCACGAGCAGTACTTC. It codes for CASSKLTAHEQYF.

The chain links TRBV7-2 to TRBJ1-2; weak D call: TRBD1 (5 bases). Germline CDR1 and CDR2: SGHTA and FQGNSA. The CDR3 is 15 amino acids. Trimming took off 5 bases at V and 3 bases at J, with 16 bases between the two ends. The CDR3 protein is CASSLRQLGDYGYTF. The CDR3 coding sequence is TGTGCCAGCAGCCTACGACAGTTGGGGGACTATGGCTACACCTTC.

The chain combines TRBV4-3 with TRBJ1-4; D gene uncertain. The V gene lost 1 base and the J gene lost 5 bases, with 8 bases spanning the gap. The CDR3 length is 14 residues. CDR1 and CDR2 (germline): LGHNA, YSLEER. The CDR3 DNA reads TGCGCCAGCAGCCAAGGTGGACTCAATGAAAAACTGTTTTTT. Its translation: CASSQGGLNEKLFF.

The chain joins TRBV6-1 to TRBJ2-3, with 9 bases matching TRBD2. The CDR3 length is 16 residues. The germline V gene has CDR1 MNHNS and CDR2 SASEGT. J was trimmed by 4 bases and V by 2 bases; bases with no gene match: 7. The CDR3 loop is CASSELRTSEADTQYF. DNA of the CDR3: TGTGCCAGCAGTGAACTCCGGACTAGCGAGGCAGATACGCAGTATTTT.

This chain uses TRBV7-9 with TRBJ2-6, with D perhaps TRBD2 (5 bases). Per the germline V gene, CDR1 is SEHNR and CDR2 is FQNEAQ (reference sequence). The CDR3 length is 16 residues. V was clipped by 4 bases and J by 0 bases, with 10 bases between them. The CDR3 region has the DNA TGTGCCAGCAGCTCGGGAAGAAGCTCTGGGGCCAACGTCCTGACTTTC. Amino acids: CASSSGRSSGANVLTF.

This clone was seen more than once but under ten times. The V gene is TRBV27, the J gene TRBJ1-2; D remains ambiguous. Germline V gene lookup returns CDR1 MNHEY and CDR2 SMNVEV (reference sequence). The CDR3 totals 13 residues. V dropped 7 bases and J dropped 0 bases, with 9 bases sitting between them. CDR3 amino acids: CASKAATNYGYTF. CDR3 sequence (DNA): TGTGCCAGCAAGGCAGCCACTAACTATGGCTACACCTTC.

The chain joins TRBV11-2 to TRBJ2-1; the match to TRBD2 covers 16 bases. This CDR3 spans 17 amino acids. Trimming cost V 5 bases and J 10 bases; bases outside gene matches: 11. Germline assignment: CDR1 SGHAT and CDR2 FQNNGV. CDR3 residues: CASSAGTSGGASLEQFF. Written as DNA, the CDR3 is TGTGCCAGCAGCGCCGGGACTAGCGGGGGGGCCTCCTTAGAGCAGTTCTTC.

The chain carries TRBV5-6 and TRBJ2-5, with 9 bases matching TRBD1. Germline CDR1 is SGHDT and CDR2 is YYEEEE. The V and J ends lost 3 bases and 3 bases, in that order; junction bases with no gene match: 15. This CDR3 is built from 18 residues. CDR3 region: CASSSVPGQGISEETQYF. Here the CDR3 DNA reads TGTGCCAGCAGCTCCGTCCCGGGACAGGGAATATCGGAAGAGACCCAGTACTTC.

V is TRBV25-1 and J is TRBJ2-7; no firm D call. The V end was cut by 5 bases, the J end by 2 bases, with 4 bases between. Germline V gene data show CDR1 as MGHDK and CDR2 as SYGVNS. The CDR3 runs 11 residues. Here the CDR3 DNA reads TGTGCCAGCAGTCAAGCCTACGAGCAGTACTTC. Translated, it gives CASSQAYEQYF.

The chain joins TRBV5-4 to TRBJ2-2; no reliable D call. Per the germline V gene, CDR1 is SGHNT and CDR2 is YYREEE (reference sequence). The CDR3 runs 12 residues. The V end lost 0 bases, the J end lost 8 bases, and 5 bases lay between the germline ends. The CDR3 reads CASSLGVGELFF. For the CDR3, the DNA is TGTGCCAGCAGCTTGGGAGTGGGGGAGCTGTTTTTT.

This clone was seen a single time. The chain links TRBV7-9 to TRBJ2-3, with 8 nucleotides matching TRBD2. The junction had 9 bases not matched to a gene; V was cut back by 5 bases and J by 2 bases. Germline V lookup: CDR1 SEHNR, CDR2 FQNEAQ (reference sequence). This CDR3 spans 16 amino acids. CDR3 DNA sequence: TGTGCCAGCAGCCCCGGAGCGGGGGTTACCACAGATACGCAGTATTTT. It specifies CASSPGAGVTTDTQYF.

The V and J genes are TRBV29-1 and TRBJ1-5, with D uncertain. Germline V gene data show CDR1 as SQVTM and CDR2 as ANQGSEA. Trimming stripped 7 bases from V and 0 bases from J, with 10 bases between. This CDR3 region has 13 residues. The DNA of the CDR3 is TGCAGCGCCCTGGGCGATAGCAATCAGCCCCAGCATTTT. It codes for CSALGDSNQPQHF.

This clone was seen a few times. This CDR3 reads CASSLVKDEQFF. CDR3 coding DNA: TGTGCCAGCAGCTTGGTAAAGGATGAGCAGTTCTTC. This chain links TRBV5-6 with TRBJ2-1, with D uncertain. This CDR3 is built from 12 residues. Between the trimmed V and J ends, which lost 0 bases and 8 bases, there was a span of 6 bases. Germline V CDR1 and CDR2: SGHDT, YYEEEE. The complete variable domain, with remaining parts taken from reference TRBV5-6 and TRBJ2-1, reads DAGVTQSPTHLIKTRGQQVTLRCSPKSGHDTVSWYQQALGQGPQFIFQYYEEEERQRGNFPDRFSGHQFPNYSSELNVNALLLGDSALYLCASSLVKDEQFFGPGTRLTVL.

This clone was picked up one time. The chain employs TRBV14 and TRBJ1-6, with a weak D call TRBD1 (5 bases). Germline-derived CDR1 and CDR2 are SGHDN and FVKESK. The CDR3 totals 12 residues. Trimming took 6 bases from V and 14 from J, leaving 14 bases between them. The CDR3 sequence is CASSLSGPALHF. The CDR3 DNA follows: TGTGCCAGCAGTCTATCGGGGCCAGCCCTCCACTTT.

The sample holds a few counts of this clone. V and J are TRBV4-3 and TRBJ1-1; D gene uncertain. Per the germline V gene, CDR1 is LGHNA and CDR2 is YSLEER. CDR3 size: 13 residues. The V and J ends lost 2 bases and 3 bases respectively, with 7 bases between them. The CDR3 DNA follows: TGCGCCAGCAGCCAACAGGTGGACACTGAAGCTTTCTTT. Its translation is CASSQQVDTEAFF.